A single sample gave rise to the 3 T cell receptor beta chains below, sequenced in a study of shared clonotypes between healthy human individuals. This table comes from immunoSEQ multiplex PCR, and its TCRdb copy is limited to in-frame clones, with some not included. The table includes under 1 million clones, about 96% detected once. Positive CCR7 selection of CD45RO-negative cells yielded the naive CD8 cells, and terminally differentiated effector memory CD45RA+ cells were excluded. Sequenced material: naive CD8+ T cells sorted from blood. The receptors derive from a man aged 25 to 45 in good health.

This chain joins TRBV4-1 and TRBJ1-5; D ambiguous. The CDR3 sequence is 15 residues long. The V end lost 0 bases, the J end lost 6 bases, and 12 bases lay between the germline ends. The germline CDR1 and CDR2 sequences are MGHRA and YSYEKL. CDR3 loop: CASSQDGFSLQPQHF. DNA of the CDR3: TGCGCCAGCAGCCAAGACGGGTTTTCCCTTCAGCCCCAGCATTTT.

This chain joins TRBV7-9 and TRBJ1-2; TRBD1 matches at 7 bases. The germline gives CDR1 SEHNR, CDR2 FQNEAQ (reference sequence). The CDR3 sequence is 16 residues long. J lost 1 base, V lost 1 base, and 6 bases had no gene match. CDR3 DNA sequence: TGTGCCAGCAGCTTAGTTACGACAGGGCTTAACTATGGCTACACCTTC. It translates to CASSLVTTGLNYGYTF. The full variable domain, its missing parts supplied by reference TRBV7-9 and TRBJ1-2, is DTGVSQNPRHKITKRGQNVTFRCDPISEHNRLYWYRQTLGQGPEFLTYFQNEAQLEKSRLLSDRFSAERPKGSFSTLEIQRTEQGDSAMYLCASSLVTTGLNYGYTFGSGTRLTVV.

The chain has TRBV14 and TRBJ2-3; D remains unclear. Per germline, CDR1 SGHDN and CDR2 FVKESK. V shed 4 bases and J shed 1 base, with 9 bases lying between them. The CDR3 is 14 residues long. The CDR3 region has the DNA TGTGCCAGCAGCCCAAACCAGGGCACAGATACGCAGTATTTT. It encodes CASSPNQGTDTQYF.